The rows below give T cell receptor beta chains drawn from one sample of a study of cytomegalovirus exposure and HLA in healthy donors. Clones were read by immunoSEQ multiplex PCR, and TCRdb kept only the in-frame ones, dropping some. Seen here are approximately 160,000 clones, about three quarters observed once, and the top ten hold roughly 2.8%. The specimen sequenced was PBMCs. The receptor set was obtained from a woman between 40 and 55 years old in good health and CMV-seropositive. Each CDR3 is given with its conserved first and last residue. The D gene is left open where the match is weak. Some rows mark clone size as missing; the rest say once, few, many or name a class of expanded clone.

j_call,d_call,v_call,clone_size,cdr3_aa,cdr3_nt
TRBJ2-1,TRBD2,TRBV6-6,few,CASRPQGLALLNEQFF,TGTGCCAGCAGGCCCCAGGGACTAGCGTTATTGAATGAGCAGTTCTTC
TRBJ2-7,TRBD1,TRBV29-1,-,CSVEDRDNEQYF,TGCAGCGTTGAGGACAGGGATAACGAGCAGTACTTC
TRBJ2-5,TRBD2,TRBV30,-,CAWGVAGGKETQYF,TGTGCCTGGGGCGTAGCGGGGGGTAAAGAGACCCAGTACTTC
TRBJ2-1,-,TRBV30,-,CAWSVSARWNEQFF,TGTGCCTGGAGTGTATCGGCTAGATGGAATGAGCAGTTCTTC
TRBJ1-2,-,TRBV6-5,-,CASSSLGSGFGYGYTF,TGTGCCAGCAGTTCTCTTGGATCGGGATTCGGATATGGCTACACCTTC
TRBJ1-1,TRBD1,TRBV19,-,CASRQGATEAFF,TGTGCCAGCAGACAGGGGGCGACTGAAGCTTTCTTT
TRBJ1-2,-,TRBV7-2,once,CASSLGGASPGYGYTF,TGTGCCAGCAGCTTAGGTGGGGCTTCACCGGGCTATGGCTACACCTTC
TRBJ2-3,TRBD2,TRBV9,-,CASSPQTSGGAAQYF,TGTGCCAGCAGCCCGCAGACTAGCGGGGGGGCGGCACAGTATTTT
TRBJ1-2,-,TRBV7-2,-,CASSLDHRARGYTF,TGTGCCAGCAGCCTAGACCACAGGGCCCGTGGCTACACCTTC
TRBJ2-1,TRBD2,TRBV5-1,-,CASTGLAVLGSYNEQFF,TGCGCCAGCACAGGACTAGCAGTTTTGGGCTCCTACAATGAGCAGTTCTTC
TRBJ2-7,-,TRBV7-9,once,CASSPARGPVSYEQYF,TGTGCCAGCAGCCCCGCGCGCGGGCCCGTTTCCTACGAGCAGTACTTC
TRBJ2-7,-,TRBV6-6,once,CASSWGQTVLGDEQYF,TGTGCCAGCAGTTGGGGGCAGACTGTTTTGGGGGACGAGCAGTACTTC
TRBJ2-4,-,TRBV11-2,few,CASSLSAGSYTKNIQYF,TGTGCCAGCAGCTTAAGTGCCGGGTCCTATACCAAAAACATTCAGTACTTC
TRBJ2-5,-,TRBV7-9,-,CASSPMGPPWEQYF,TGTGCCAGCAGCCCCATGGGCCCTCCTTGGGAGCAGTACTTC
TRBJ2-1,TRBD2,TRBV7-2,once,CASSLDVSGSYNEQFF,TGTGCCAGCAGCTTAGACGTTAGCGGGTCCTACAATGAGCAGTTCTTC
TRBJ1-1,-,TRBV18,-,CASSRYGTEAFF,TGTGCCAGCTCACGATACGGCACTGAAGCTTTCTTT
TRBJ2-1,TRBD2,TRBV5-1,-,CASSLWSGEYNEQFF,TGCGCCAGCAGCTTGTGGAGCGGGGAGTACAATGAGCAGTTCTTC
TRBJ2-5,TRBD2,TRBV10-3,-,CAISGTRQETQYF,TGTGCCATCAGCGGGACTAGGCAAGAGACCCAGTACTTC
TRBJ1-6,TRBD1,TRBV19,once,CASSILPRGRTGAQSPLHF,TGTGCCAGTAGTATTCTCCCCCGAGGGAGAACAGGGGCGCAATCACCCCTCCACTTT
TRBJ2-3,-,TRBV6-1,-,CASSSGTSTDTQYF,TGTGCCAGCAGTTCAGGGACTAGCACAGATACGCAGTATTTT
TRBJ2-7,TRBD1,TRBV27,-,CASSPGTGYEQYF,TGTGCCAGCAGTCCTGGGACAGGCTACGAGCAGTACTTC
TRBJ2-3,TRBD2,TRBV10-3,-,CAISEGVAGVYHTQYF,TGTGCCATCAGTGAGGGGGTAGCGGGAGTATATCATACGCAGTATTTT
TRBJ1-2,TRBD1,TRBV6-6,few,CASSPGTDYGYTF,TGTGCCAGCAGCCCCGGGACAGACTATGGCTACACCTTC
TRBJ2-3,TRBD2,TRBV30,-,CAWTSGFTDTQYF,TGTGCCTGGACTAGCGGGTTCACAGATACGCAGTATTTT
TRBJ2-2,TRBD1,TRBV6-6,-,CASQVGQGGTGELFF,TGTGCCAGCCAAGTGGGACAGGGTGGCACCGGGGAGCTGTTTTTT
TRBJ1-5,TRBD1,TRBV19,once,CASRTGHNQPQHF,TGTGCCAGTAGGACAGGGCACAATCAGCCCCAGCATTTT
TRBJ2-2,-,TRBV7-2,once,CASSLATGTLRGETGELFF,TGTGCCAGCAGCTTAGCTACCGGGACTTTGCGCGGAGAGACCGGGGAGCTGTTTTTT
TRBJ2-3,TRBD2,TRBV5-6,-,CASSLVVSGADTQYF,TGTGCCAGCAGCTTGGTGGTTAGCGGGGCAGATACGCAGTATTTT
TRBJ1-5,-,TRBV5-6,-,CASSLAHSQPQHF,TGTGCCAGCAGCTTGGCCCACAGTCAGCCCCAGCATTTT